These 20 T cell receptor beta chains were all obtained from the same sample, sequenced in a study of regulatory T cells in long-lasting Graves disease. The TCR beta library used iRepertoire HTBI primers with Arm-PCR amplification of CDR3. Each CDR3 protein is one row after TCRdb ran MiXCR on the multiplex PCR reads. The sample includes some 370,000 distinct CDR3 sequences, roughly 12% of them seen just once. Specified time point: newly diagnosed GD, antithyroid drugs for less than 3 months. Generation of the TCR library employed RNA extracted from PBMCs. The same sample was also studied in work on T cells in Graves' hyperthyroidism and ophthalmopathy.

The material was peripheral blood mononuclear cells (PBMCs), obtained at new diagnosis, from a patient treated with antithyroid drugs. Receptors were obtained from a woman under 30 with Graves disease.

This clonotype was seen at least ten times. The J gene is TRBJ2-2, the V gene TRBV6-5; no clear D gene. Germline V lookup: CDR1 MNHEY, CDR2 SVGAGI. CDR3 length: 13 residues. Trimming shortened V by 0 bases and J by 1 base, and 0 bases separated the two germline ends. As DNA, the CDR3 is TGTGCCAGCAGTTACTCGAACACCGGGGAGCTGTTTTTT. Amino acid sequence: CASSYSNTGELFF.

The chain uses TRBV6-1 and TRBJ1-1, with D possibly matching TRBD1 (6 bases). The V gene's germline CDR1 is MNHNS and CDR2 SASEGT. The CDR3 totals 15 residues. The V gene lost 9 bases and the J gene lost 0 bases, with 17 bases spanning the gap. This chain's CDR3 is CASRGDRVLNTEAFF. Here the CDR3 DNA reads TGTGCCAGTAGGGGGGATCGAGTCCTGAACACTGAAGCTTTCTTT.

This clonotype occurred many times. The chain couples TRBV3-2 to TRBJ2-1; the listed D gene, TRBD1, was not tested against the DNA. TRBV3-2 is shown as a pseudogene. The CDR3 is made up of 18 amino acids. CDR3: CASSQDNPIRGGDNEQFF. The DNA for the CDR3 is TGTGCCAGCAGCCAAGATAACCCCATACGGGGGGGAGACAATGAGCAGTTCTTC.

This clonotype was found many times. The chain has TRBV12-3 or TRBV12-4 and TRBJ2-2, with TRBD1 identical over 8 bases. Trimming cost V 6 bases and J 5 bases; bases outside gene matches: 11. There are 16 residues in the CDR3. DNA of the CDR3: TGTGCCAGCAGCCGGACGGGGACAGGTAGAACCGGGGAGCTGTTTTTT. It specifies CASSRTGTGRTGELFF.

The genes are TRBV5-1 and TRBJ2-3; 9 nucleotides line up with TRBD2. J was trimmed by 2 bases and V by 0 bases; bases with no gene match: 7. The CDR3 covers 17 residues. The germline V gene encodes CDR1 SGHRS and CDR2 YFSETQ. The CDR3 DNA is TGCGCCAGCAGCTTGGCCGGTGGCGGGGGGGCCACAGATACGCAGTATTTT. Translated: CASSLAGGGGATDTQYF.

This clonotype appeared many times. The chain carries TRBV11-3 and TRBJ2-1; D unresolved. Germline values: CDR1 SGHNT, CDR2 YENEEA. This CDR3 has 15 residues. Trimming shortened V by 4 bases and J by 4 bases, and 14 bases separated the two germline ends. The CDR3 sequence: CASSSPRGPYNEQFF. The CDR3 coding sequence is TGTGCCAGCAGCTCCCCCCGCGGCCCTTACAATGAGCAGTTCTTC. The full variable domain, completed using reference TRBV11-3 and TRBJ2-1, is EAGVVQSPRYKIIEKKQPVAFWCNPISGHNTLYWYLQNLGQGPELLIRYENEEAVDDSQLPKDRFSAERLKGVDSTLKIQPAELGDSAVYLCASSSPRGPYNEQFFGPGTRLTVL.

Turning to this clonotype: Since a much larger clone is just one base distant, this may be a read error. The chain is built from TRBV2 and TRBJ2-5, with 8 bases lining up with TRBD2. The CDR3 consists of 14 residues. Germline V gives CDR1 SNHLY, CDR2 FYNNEI. CDR3 sequence reads: CTSSVVSGKETQYF. For the CDR3, the DNA is TGTACCAGCAGTGTAGTTAGCGGGAAAGAGACCCAGTACTTC.

Many counts were recorded for this clonotype. The chain is built from TRBV12-3 or TRBV12-4 and TRBJ1-1; 9 bases map to TRBD1. The CDR3 consists of 14 residues. The V gene end was trimmed by 5 bases and the J gene end by 0 bases; junction bases not matched to a gene: 1. The CDR3 loop is CASSDRGLNTEAFF. The DNA of the CDR3 is TGTGCCAGCAGTGACAGGGGGTTGAACACTGAAGCTTTCTTT.

This clonotype showed up many times. This chain uses TRBV20-1 with TRBJ2-1, with 7 bases matching TRBD2. With V trimmed by 0 bases and J by 13 bases, 15 bases remained unmatched. Germline loops: CDR1 DFQATT, CDR2 SNEGSKA (reference sequence). CDR3 length: 15 amino acids. CDR3 loop: CSARDRPWEGVGQFF. In DNA form, the CDR3 reads TGCAGTGCTAGAGATAGGCCCTGGGAGGGCGTGGGTCAGTTCTTC.

This chain links TRBV28 with TRBJ2-5; 10 bases map to TRBD2. This CDR3 comprises 20 residues. Looked up from germline, CDR1 is MDHEN and CDR2 is SYDVKM. Losses at the gene ends were 1 base for V and 0 bases for J; bases not matched to a gene: 14. The CDR3 sequence: CASSLFGSGRNLRYQETQYF. In nucleotides, the CDR3 is TGTGCCAGCAGTTTATTTGGTAGCGGGAGGAACCTGAGATACCAAGAGACCCAGTACTTC.

In this sample, this clonotype turned up a few times. The J gene is TRBJ1-5, the V gene TRBV2, with D perhaps TRBD1 (5 bases). Trimming took off 6 bases at V and 7 bases at J, with 13 bases between the two ends. This CDR3 has 13 amino acids. Germline lookup yields CDR1 SNHLY and CDR2 FYNNEI. CDR3 sequence: CASSRAGNQPQHF. In DNA, the CDR3 is TGTGCCAGCAGCCGTGCAGGGAACCAGCCCCAGCATTTT.

This rearrangement joins TRBV6-9 to TRBJ2-2; tentatively, D is TRBD2 (6 bases). This CDR3 region has 16 residues. Per the germline V gene, CDR1 is MNHGY and CDR2 is SVAAGI. Trimming pared 4 bases from V and 4 bases from J, leaving 16 bases between. The CDR3 loop reads CASSSPGTSGTGELFF. Written as DNA, the CDR3 is TGTGCCAGCAGTTCACCCGGGACTTCGGGCACCGGGGAGCTGTTTTTT.

In this sample, this clonotype turned up many times. The rearrangement links TRBV27 to TRBJ1-5, with a possible D match to TRBD1 (6 bases). The germline V and J ends were trimmed by 0 bases and 4 bases, with 10 bases remaining between them. This CDR3 contains 15 residues. CDR1 is MNHEY and CDR2 is SMNVEV in the germline V gene (reference sequence). The CDR3 is CASSLSGTGNQPQHF. CDR3 in DNA: TGTGCCAGCAGTTTATCCGGAACAGGGAATCAGCCCCAGCATTTT.

This clonotype was seen a handful of times. J is TRBJ2-1 and V is TRBV6-5; D not certain. Trimming removed 2 bases from V and 10 bases from J, with 9 bases in between. The CDR3 contains 12 residues. Germline loops: CDR1 MNHEY, CDR2 SVGAGI. CDR3 amino acids: CASSYPGREQFF. In DNA form, the CDR3 reads TGTGCCAGCAGTTACCCCGGGCGAGAGCAGTTCTTC.

The sample holds many counts of this clonotype. The chain has TRBV11-2 and TRBJ1-1; D possibly corresponds to TRBD1 (5 bases). The V end was cut by 4 bases, the J end by 6 bases, with 18 bases between. Germline CDR1 is SGHAT and CDR2 is FQNNGV. The CDR3 is 15 residues long. In DNA form, the CDR3 reads TGTGCCAGCAGCTCAGGTCCGGGGGTGGGCGCTGAAGCTTTCTTT. Protein product: CASSSGPGVGAEAFF.

This clonotype was seen ten or more times. The DNA for the CDR3 is TGTGCCAGCAGTTTAGGGATGGCCCCGACAGAGAACTATGGCTACACCTTC. Its translation: CASSLGMAPTENYGYTF. The rearrangement uses TRBV12-3 or TRBV12-4 and TRBJ1-2; D may be TRBD1 (5 bases). This CDR3 region has 17 residues. V dropped 1 base and J dropped 2 bases, with 17 bases sitting between them.

Concerning this clonotype itself: A read error may be the cause here, since a much bigger clone is one base away. The chain carries TRBV6-1 and TRBJ1-5, with 7 positions matching TRBD1. The CDR3 is 15 residues long. The J segment lost 2 bases and the V segment lost 9 bases, leaving 10 bases of the junction unmatched. CDR1 MNHNS and CDR2 SASEGT come from the germline V gene. CDR3 bases: TGTGCCAGGAGAACGGGCACAGGGGGCAATCAGCCCCAGCATTTT. This encodes CARRTGTGGNQPQHF.

This clonotype has ten or more counts. The rearrangement links TRBV14 to TRBJ2-1, with D possibly TRBD2 on 5 matching bases. The V and J ends lost 4 bases and 8 bases respectively, with 15 bases between them. The length of the CDR3 is 14 residues. Germline V gene sequence: CDR1 SGHDN, CDR2 FVKESK. CDR3 sequence reads: CASSPQQIGDEQFF. In nucleotides, the CDR3 is TGTGCCAGCAGCCCCCAACAAATCGGGGATGAGCAGTTCTTC.

The table lists this clonotype with many counts. V and J are TRBV9 and TRBJ1-1; D remains ambiguous. Deletions cut 2 bases from V and 1 base from J, with 9 bases between. This CDR3 has 14 amino acids. Germline CDR1 and CDR2: SGDLS and YYNGEE. The CDR3 DNA reads as TGTGCCAGCAGCGTGGAGGTTGCGAACACTGAAGCTTTCTTT. Residues: CASSVEVANTEAFF. Supplemented by reference TRBV9 and TRBJ1-1, the full variable domain reads DSGVTQTPKHLITATGQRVTLRCSPRSGDLSVYWYQQSLDQGLQFLIQYYNGEERAKGNILERFSAQQFPDLHSELNLSSLELGDSALYFCASSVEVANTEAFFGQGTRLTVV.

This clonotype was picked up many times. V usage is TRBV12-3 or TRBV12-4 and J usage is TRBJ2-1; maybe TRBD1 (6 bases). V lost 7 bases and J 2 bases, leaving 15 bases between the germline ends. The CDR3 runs 15 residues. CDR3 loop: CASNAGVLTYNEQFF. CDR3 DNA sequence: TGTGCCAGCAACGCAGGGGTCCTCACCTACAATGAGCAGTTCTTC.